The clone carrying this T cell receptor beta chain was seen only a few times. Adults between roughly 18 and 90 years of age took part from some 25 US areas. Cohorts were based on clinical histories the participants reported. This sample is drawn from a study of blood T cell repertoires in COVID-19. About the research overall: From the United States, Italy and Spain came samples of acute and convalescent COVID-19.

Generated by immunoSEQ multiplex PCR, the TCRdb table keeps only in-frame clones and is missing some. The table includes more than 250,000 clones, roughly 88% detected once. Per the germline V gene, CDR1 is LNHDA and CDR2 is SQIVND (reference sequence). Deletions cut 5 bases from V and 5 bases from J, with 11 bases between. The CDR3 consists of 13 residues. The sequence was obtained from a woman in her thirties or forties with acute COVID-19. The V and J genes are TRBV19 and TRBJ2-3; a weak D match, TRBD2 (7 bases). Sample: PBMCs or T cells enriched from blood (not recorded which). In DNA form, the CDR3 reads TGTGCCAGTAGTCGGGGGGCGGGAGATACGCAGTATTTT. This codes for CASSRGAGDTQYF.